This is a list of T cell receptor beta chains from one sample in a study of blood T cell repertoires in COVID-19. Profiled with immunoSEQ multiplex PCR; TCRdb holds only in-frame clones, not every one. The table lists more than 50,000 clones, roughly 91% of them singletons. The sequencing sample was made of peripheral blood. All receptors derive from a human donor in a cohort sampled during active COVID-19. CDR3s include the opening cysteine and the closing phenylalanine or tryptophan. A D gene is named only where the DNA matches it firmly. The listing skips clone size in some rows; elsewhere it reads once, few, many or a size class.

>TRBD2|TRBV9|-|TRBJ2-3
CASSLGLAGSDTQYF
TGTGCCAGCAGCCTGGGACTAGCGGGATCAGATACGCAGTATTTT
>-|TRBV21-1|-|TRBJ1-1
CASSRDRGNVNTEAFF
TGTGCCAGCAGCCGGGACAGGGGCAACGTGAACACTGAAGCTTTCTTT
>-|TRBV11-3|-|TRBJ1-1
CASSSHYLREADTEAFF
TGTGCCAGCAGCTCCCACTACCTCCGGGAGGCGGACACTGAAGCTTTCTTT
>-|TRBV5-4|-|TRBJ2-3
CASRIANTDTQYF
TGTGCCAGCAGGATAGCCAACACAGATACGCAGTATTTT
>TRBD1|TRBV10-1|-|TRBJ1-4
CASSPPDGTGKLFF
TGCGCCAGCAGTCCCCCGGACGGGACAGGAAAACTGTTTTTT
>-|TRBV10-3|-|TRBJ2-7
CAIMAGRNEQYF
TGTGCCATCATGGCAGGGCGGAACGAGCAGTACTTC
>TRBD1|TRBV5-8|-|TRBJ1-2
CASSSTGVYGYTF
TGTGCCAGCAGCTCCACAGGGGTCTATGGCTACACCTTC
>TRBD1|TRBV5-1|-|TRBJ2-2
CASSSQTGRRELFF
TGCGCCAGCAGCTCCCAGACAGGGCGAAGGGAGCTGTTTTTT
>TRBD2|TRBV7-8|-|TRBJ2-7
CASSLATGTSGRSYEQYF
TGTGCCAGCAGCTTAGCAACCGGGACTAGCGGGAGATCCTACGAGCAGTACTTC
>-|TRBV14|-|TRBJ2-1
CASSLADNEQFF
TGTGCCAGCAGTCTAGCCGACAATGAGCAGTTCTTC
>-|TRBV12-1|-|TRBJ2-1
CASSFLPGLAVPWDEQFF
TGTGCCAGCAGCTTTCTCCCGGGACTAGCGGTCCCCTGGGATGAGCAGTTCTTC
>TRBD1|TRBV11-2|once|TRBJ2-1
CASSSLGQGGSYNEQFF
TGTGCCAGCAGCTCCCTAGGACAGGGGGGCTCCTACAATGAGCAGTTCTTC
>-|TRBV3-1/TRBV3-2|-|TRBJ1-2
CASSQEGGFDYGYTF
TGTGCCAGCAGCCAGGAAGGGGGTTTCGACTATGGCTACACCTTC
>TRBD1|TRBV29-1|-|TRBJ2-3
CSVEWDSTDTQYF
TGCAGCGTTGAATGGGACAGTACAGATACGCAGTATTTT
>-|TRBV5-1|-|TRBJ1-3
CASSLAPGSGNTIYF
TGCGCCAGCAGCTTGGCTCCCGGCTCTGGAAACACCATATATTTT
>TRBD1|TRBV11-2|-|TRBJ2-1
CASSRRGLGEQFF
TGTGCCAGCAGCCGTAGGGGGCTGGGGGAGCAGTTCTTC
>TRBD2|TRBV11-2|-|TRBJ2-3
CASSNPSGRTDTQYF
TGTGCCAGCAGCAATCCTAGCGGGCGCACAGATACGCAGTATTTT
>-|TRBV28|-|TRBJ1-1
CASSFPFGEVNTEAFF
TGTGCCAGCAGTTTCCCCTTTGGGGAGGTGAACACTGAAGCTTTCTTT
>-|TRBV25-1|-|TRBJ1-4
CASSVVAGVREEKLFF
TGTGCCAGCAGTGTCGTAGCGGGGGTGAGAGAGGAAAAACTGTTTTTT
>TRBD1|TRBV5-4|-|TRBJ2-1
CASSPSTGSSYNEQFF
TGTGCCAGCAGCCCCTCGACAGGGAGCTCCTACAATGAGCAGTTCTTC
>-|TRBV11-2|once|TRBJ2-5
CASSLKGALGTRRETQYF
TGTGCCAGCAGCTTAAAGGGGGCCTTGGGGACTAGGAGAGAGACCCAGTACTTC
>TRBD1|TRBV6-1|-|TRBJ2-5
CASSEPGQGQETQYF
TGTGCCAGCAGTGAACCGGGACAGGGGCAAGAGACCCAGTACTTC
>-|TRBV14|once|TRBJ2-1
CASSQDLWEMNEQFF
TGTGCCAGCAGCCAAGATCTGTGGGAGATGAATGAGCAGTTCTTC
>-|TRBV24-1|-|TRBJ2-3
CATSGPRQGKRPDTQYF
TGTGCCACCAGTGGCCCCAGGCAGGGGAAGAGACCAGATACGCAGTATTTT
>TRBD2|TRBV4-1|-|TRBJ2-5
CASSQTGTSGNQETQYF
TGCGCCAGCAGCCAAACCGGGACTAGCGGAAACCAAGAGACCCAGTACTTC
>TRBD2|TRBV28|-|TRBJ2-7
CASSRAGGQDEQYF
TGTGCCAGCAGCCGGGCGGGGGGGCAGGACGAGCAGTACTTC
>TRBD1|TRBV19|few|TRBJ2-7
CASSGPWTGPEQYF
TGTGCCAGTAGTGGCCCCTGGACAGGGCCCGAGCAGTACTTC
>TRBD2|TRBV6-5|-|TRBJ2-7
CASSYVGGGISYEQYF
TGTGCCAGCAGTTACGTCGGGGGAGGGATTTCCTACGAGCAGTACTTC
>-|TRBV5-1|-|TRBJ2-3
CASSPGVGTDTQYF
TGCGCCAGCAGCCCCGGAGTGGGCACAGATACGCAGTATTTT
>-|TRBV12-3/TRBV12-4|-|TRBJ1-5
CASSVLSSQPQHF
TGTGCCAGCAGTGTCCTAAGTAGTCAGCCCCAGCATTTT
>-|TRBV6-1|-|TRBJ2-1
CASSEPGQSRWFF
TGTGCCAGCAGTGAACCGGGTCAATCGAGATGGTTCTTC
>-|TRBV4-1|-|TRBJ1-1
CASSHGELLNTEAFF
TGCGCCAGCAGCCACGGGGAACTTTTGAACACTGAAGCTTTCTTT
>TRBD2|TRBV4-1|-|TRBJ2-1
CASSPPAGGPIQAQFF
TGCGCCAGCAGCCCTCCGGCGGGAGGGCCGATCCAGGCGCAGTTCTTC
>TRBD2|TRBV28|-|TRBJ2-7
CASSFPVAGGRSYEQYF
TGTGCCAGCAGTTTTCCCGTAGCGGGAGGCCGGTCCTACGAGCAGTACTTC
>TRBD2|TRBV25-1|-|TRBJ2-1
CASSRAGGLHNEQFF
TGTGCCAGCAGTCGAGCGGGAGGGCTCCACAATGAGCAGTTCTTC
>TRBD2|TRBV5-1|-|TRBJ2-7
CASSFTIAGDSVEQYF
TGCGCCAGCAGCTTCACTATAGCGGGAGATTCTGTCGAGCAGTACTTC
>-|TRBV7-2|-|TRBJ1-1
CASSLGDRNTEAFF
TGTGCCAGCAGCTTAGGAGACAGGAACACTGAAGCTTTCTTT
>-|TRBV3-1/TRBV3-2|-|TRBJ2-5
CASSQRRAQETQYF
TGTGCCAGCAGCCAAAGGAGGGCCCAAGAGACCCAGTACTTC
>TRBD1|TRBV7-8|-|TRBJ1-4
CASSFWGQLGEKLFF
TGTGCCAGCAGCTTCTGGGGACAGTTGGGTGAAAAACTGTTTTTT
>-|TRBV10-3|-|TRBJ2-7
CAISPGSLSYEQYF
TGTGCCATCAGTCCAGGGTCCCTTTCCTACGAGCAGTACTTC
>TRBD1|TRBV2|-|TRBJ1-2
CASTRTGDGYTF
TGTGCCAGCACTCGGACAGGGGATGGCTACACCTTC
>-|TRBV6-4|-|TRBJ2-7
CASNRPGLGFYEQYF
TGTGCCAGCAACAGACCGGGACTGGGATTCTACGAGCAGTACTTC
>-|TRBV21-1|once|TRBJ2-5
CASSNSLAGVQETQYF
TGTGCCAGCAGCAATTCCTTAGCGGGAGTTCAAGAGACCCAGTACTTC
>-|TRBV19|once|TRBJ1-1
CASRRGALEPEAFF
TGTGCCAGCCGGCGGGGGGCGCTAGAACCTGAAGCTTTCTTT
>TRBD2|TRBV15|-|TRBJ2-2
CATSRDTTSGSNTGELFF
TGTGCCACCAGCAGAGATACAACTAGCGGATCGAACACCGGGGAGCTGTTTTTT
>-|TRBV6-6|-|TRBJ2-7
CASSYRVRGGYEQYF
TGTGCCAGCAGTTACCGGGTCAGGGGCGGTTACGAGCAGTACTTC
>-|TRBV13|few|TRBJ2-4
CASSSRVGKNIQYF
TGTGCCAGCAGCTCCAGGGTAGGCAAAAACATTCAGTACTTC
>TRBD1|TRBV28|-|TRBJ1-2
CASSLGTGTNYGYTF
TGTGCCAGCAGCCTAGGGACAGGGACTAACTATGGCTACACCTTC
>TRBD2|TRBV10-3|-|TRBJ2-7
CAIRAGGSSYEQYF
TGTGCCATCAGGGCCGGCGGGAGCTCCTACGAGCAGTACTTC
>TRBD1|TRBV2|-|TRBJ2-1
CASSETGQGARDEQFF
TGTGCCAGCAGTGAAACAGGACAGGGGGCGAGGGATGAGCAGTTCTTC
>-|TRBV28|-|TRBJ1-5
CASLPRGAGNQPQHF
TGTGCCAGCCTTCCTAGGGGCGCAGGGAATCAGCCCCAGCATTTT
>-|TRBV5-4|-|TRBJ2-7
CASSLELLGGEQYF
TGTGCCAGCAGCTTGGAGCTCCTAGGCGGCGAGCAGTACTTC
>TRBD2|TRBV6-2/TRBV6-3|-|TRBJ2-3
CASSYFSGMGDTQYF
TGTGCCAGCAGTTACTTTAGCGGGATGGGAGATACGCAGTATTTT
>-|TRBV10-2|-|TRBJ1-4
CASSESAGWGEKLFF
TGCGCCAGCAGTGAGTCGGCAGGATGGGGCGAAAAACTGTTTTTT
>-|TRBV6-5|-|TRBJ2-7
CASSSASSLGEQYF
TGTGCCAGCAGTTCGGCTAGCTCATTGGGCGAGCAGTACTTC
>TRBD1|TRBV7-9|-|TRBJ1-5
CASSLGQGVNQPQHF
TGTGCCAGCAGCTTGGGACAGGGAGTGAATCAGCCCCAGCATTTT
>-|TRBV18|-|TRBJ2-1
CASSPKQVGVGNEQFF
TGTGCCAGCTCACCAAAGCAAGTAGGAGTTGGCAATGAGCAGTTCTTC
>-|TRBV7-9|-|TRBJ1-4
CASSSGDRRNEKLFF
TGTGCCAGCAGCTCAGGCGACCGTAGAAATGAAAAACTGTTTTTT